The 5 T cell receptor beta chains listed next were all sequenced from one sample in a study of blood T cell repertoires in COVID-19. The assay was immunoSEQ multiplex PCR, and TCRdb's table has in-frame clones only and misses some. The profile shows about 52,000 clones, roughly 90% of them singletons. Input material: peripheral blood. These receptors were obtained from a man at least 80 years old with active or convalescent COVID-19.

This chain uses TRBV21-1 with TRBJ2-7; the D segment call TRBD1 is taken from the table without a DNA check. TRBV21-1 is described as a pseudogene. CDR3 length: 21 amino acids. The CDR3 DNA reads as TGTGCCAGCAATCACCTTAACTTGAAAGTAAACCGTCAGGTCATTGCCTACGAGCAGTACTTC. Residues: CASNHLNLKVNRQVIAYEQYF.

The J gene is TRBJ1-1, the V gene TRBV14; D is ambiguous. The V and J ends lost 5 bases and 7 bases respectively, with 17 bases between them. This CDR3 has 14 residues. CDR1 and CDR2 from the germline V gene are SGHDN and FVKESK. In nucleotides, the CDR3 is TGTGCCAGCAGCAACTGGGCGGGAGGCGGTGAAGCTTTCTTT. This sequence encodes CASSNWAGGGEAFF.

This chain joins TRBV5-1 and TRBJ2-7, with 10 bases fitting TRBD1. From germline, CDR1 is SGHRS and CDR2 YFSETQ. V gave up 3 bases and J gave up 2 bases; unmatched junction bases: 2. This CDR3 spans 14 amino acids. The CDR3 bases are TGCGCCAGCAGCTACGGACAGGGGGCCTACGAGCAGTACTTC. Its protein product is CASSYGQGAYEQYF. Filled out from reference TRBV5-1 and TRBJ2-7, the complete variable domain reads KAGVTQTPRYLIKTRGQQVTLSCSPISGHRSVSWYQQTPGQGLQFLFEYFSETQRNKGNFPGRFSGRQFSNSRSEMNVSTLELGDSALYLCASSYGQGAYEQYFGPGTRLTVT.

The gene calls are TRBV7-2 and TRBJ1-2, with TRBD1 identical over 7 bases. Germline CDR1 SGHTA, CDR2 FQGNSA. Trimming took 5 bases from V and 3 from J; bases not matched to a gene: 3. This CDR3 region has 13 residues. For the CDR3, the DNA is TGTGCCAGCAGCCCCGGACAGGACTATGGCTACACCTTC. Its protein product is CASSPGQDYGYTF.

This clone occurred once. The J gene is TRBJ2-7, the V gene TRBV30; TRBD1 is a possible D gene (6 bases). This CDR3 is built from 12 residues. Trimming stripped 3 bases from V and 5 bases from J, with 11 bases between. Germline V lookup: CDR1 GTSNPN, CDR2 SVGIG (reference sequence). The CDR3 DNA is TGTGCCTGGAGCGGACCAGGGGACGAGCAGTACTTC. Its translation: CAWSGPGDEQYF. Drawing the rest from reference TRBV30 and TRBJ2-7, the complete variable domain is SQTIHQWPATLVQPVGSPLSLECTVEGTSNPNLYWYRQAAGRGLQLLFYSVGIGQISSEVPQNLSASRPQDRQFILSSKKLLLSDSGFYLCAWSGPGDEQYFGPGTRLTVT.